The 13 T cell receptor beta chains below all came from one sample that was sequenced in a study of blood T cells in healthy people across ages. Primers used in a second PCR of about 6 to 12 cycles were a sample-barcoded 5' primer and a J-beta primer mix. Each CDR3 protein gets one entry after TCRdb re-called the 5' RACE reads with MiXCR. The table lists fewer than 750,000 distinct CDR3 sequences, more than 45% of them singletons. Sequenced: blood. These receptors were obtained from an elderly woman in good health.

The chain uses TRBV20-1 and TRBJ2-5; D call uncertain. Near its end, the DNA agrees better with TRBJ2-7, so the J call may be wrong. There are 12 residues in the CDR3. CDR1 is DFQATT and CDR2 is SNEGSKA in the germline V gene (reference sequence). The CDR3 DNA sequence: TGCAGTGCACCCCGGCCGAGCAGCGAGCAGTACTTC. Its translation: CSAPRPSSEQYF.

This clonotype was detected ten times or more. The chain combines TRBV12-3 or TRBV12-4 with TRBJ2-4; TRBD1 matches at 8 bases. The CDR3 extends over 11 amino acids. V was pared by 7 bases and J by 10 bases, with 3 bases of the junction left unmatched. Here the CDR3 reads CASKNRGIQYF. CDR3 sequence (DNA): TGTGCCAGCAAGAACAGGGGGATTCAGTACTTC.

There are many counts of this clonotype. J is TRBJ2-3 and V is TRBV9; 11 bases match TRBD2. The CDR3 covers 17 residues. The J segment lost 2 bases and the V segment lost 3 bases, leaving 8 bases of the junction unmatched. Germline V CDR1 and CDR2: SGDLS, YYNGEE. In DNA, the CDR3 is TGTGCCAGCAGCGCCACCGGGACTAGCGGATACACAGATACGCAGTATTTT. Its translation: CASSATGTSGYTDTQYF.

This clonotype has only a few counts. This chain connects TRBV29-1 to TRBJ2-3; D gene uncertain. Germline V gene data show CDR1 as SQVTM and CDR2 as ANQGSEA. V dropped 7 bases and J dropped 4 bases, with 12 bases sitting between them. The CDR3 runs to 12 residues. CDR3 DNA: TGCAGCGGGGATCTTTGGGCAGATACGCAGTATTTT. Protein product: CSGDLWADTQYF.

The J gene is TRBJ2-3, the V gene TRBV5-1; 8 bases align to TRBD2. The V gene end was trimmed by 2 bases and the J gene end by 13 bases; junction bases not matched to a gene: 15. The CDR3 totals 15 residues. Germline V gene lookup returns CDR1 SGHRS and CDR2 YFSETQ. The CDR3 DNA sequence: TGCGCCAGCAGCTTTACTCCGGGGGGGTCCCGGGAGGAGTATTTT. The encoded protein is CASSFTPGGSREEYF.

This clonotype occurred many times. The genes are TRBV9 and TRBJ2-1; 12 bases line up with TRBD1. CDR1 is SGDLS, CDR2 YYNGEE, per germline. Trimming took 3 bases from V and 8 from J; bases not matched to a gene: 6. The CDR3 is made up of 15 amino acids. Here the CDR3 DNA reads TGTGCCAGCAGCGCTCCGGGACAGGGGGCGGATGAGCAGTTCTTC. It yields the protein CASSAPGQGADEQFF. Together with reference TRBV9 and TRBJ2-1, the CDR3 gives the full variable domain: DSGVTQTPKHLITATGQRVTLRCSPRSGDLSVYWYQQSLDQGLQFLIQYYNGEERAKGNILERFSAQQFPDLHSELNLSSLELGDSALYFCASSAPGQGADEQFFGPGTRLTVL.

With respect to this clonotype: Possible read error: a much larger clone is one base away. The chain recombines TRBV29-1 with TRBJ2-7; the D is unclear. The CDR3 loop spans 13 amino acids. Trimming pared 6 bases from V and 7 bases from J, leaving 19 bases between. The V gene's germline CDR1 is SQVTM and CDR2 ANQGSEA. The CDR3, as DNA: TGCAGCGTCGGTAGATACTCAAGCGATGAGCAGTACTTC. Translating gives CSVGRYSSDEQYF.

The chain has TRBV12-3 or TRBV12-4 and TRBJ1-1; D unclear. The V gene lost 5 bases and the J gene lost 1 base, with 8 bases spanning the gap. The CDR3 length is 13 residues. CDR3 in DNA: TGTGCCAGCAGTCAGCTCCAGAACACTGAAGCTTTCTTT. This translates into CASSQLQNTEAFF.

The count of this clonotype is one. The chain combines TRBV27 with TRBJ2-3; D gene ambiguous. Trimming pared 5 bases from V and 6 bases from J, leaving 15 bases between. Germline V lookup: CDR1 MNHEY, CDR2 SMNVEV (reference sequence). CDR3 size: 14 residues. CDR3 DNA sequence: TGTGCCAGCAGTCCCACGGCCACGCGGGATACGCAGTATTTT. Translated: CASSPTATRDTQYF.

This clonotype was seen ten or more times. The V call is TRBV10-3, the J call TRBJ2-3, with 8 bases lining up with TRBD1. The CDR3 covers 15 residues. Germline trimming cut 0 bases from V and 8 bases from J; bases unmatched to any gene: 7. Germline loops: CDR1 ENHRY, CDR2 SYGVKD. The DNA for the CDR3 is TGTGCCATCAGTGAGTCGAACAGGGGGAGTAGTACGCAGTATTTT. Protein product: CAISESNRGSSTQYF.

Notes on this clonotype: This may be a read error: a much more frequent sequence differs by one nucleotide. The chain has TRBV12-3 or TRBV12-4 and TRBJ2-1, with D unclear. The CDR3 length is 13 residues. Trimming removed 3 bases from V and 10 bases from J, with 13 bases in between. For the CDR3, the DNA is TGTGCCAGCAGTTTGACAAGGGTTTGGGAGCAGTTCTTC. Translated: CASSLTRVWEQFF.

This clonotype was found once. This may be a read error, as it is one base from a much larger clone. The V and J genes are TRBV4-1 and TRBJ2-5; 13 nucleotides match TRBD2. CDR1 is MGHRA and CDR2 is YSYEKL in the germline V gene. The CDR3 contains 17 residues. V shed 4 bases, J shed 5 bases, and the junction held 10 bases outside the gene matches. CDR3 sequence (DNA): TGCGCCAGCAGCCGAGGAGGACTAGCGGGAGTCGAGGAGACCCAGTACTTC. As protein: CASSRGGLAGVEETQYF.

Only one count was recorded for this clonotype. This may arise from a read error, as a much more abundant clone is one base away. The chain has TRBV5-1 and TRBJ2-5, with 8 nucleotides matching TRBD1. The trim removed 5 bases at V and 5 bases at J, leaving 11 bases unmatched. In germline, CDR1 is SGHRS, CDR2 YFSETQ. The CDR3 covers 15 residues. The CDR3 loop reads CASSSETGVWETQYF. In DNA form, the CDR3 reads TGCGCCAGCAGTTCCGAGACAGGGGTTTGGGAGACCCAGTACTTC.